This T cell receptor beta chain was sequenced for a study of blood T cell repertoires in COVID-19. Germline loops: CDR1 MNHEY, CDR2 SVGAGI. V lost 2 bases, J lost 8 bases, and 15 bases lay in between. The length of the CDR3 is 14 residues. Clones were read by immunoSEQ multiplex PCR, and TCRdb kept only the in-frame ones, dropping some. The sample lists a few hundred thousand clones; 85% to 90% were seen once. The chain links TRBV6-5 to TRBJ1-1; D unclear. Material for sequencing was PBMCs or T cells enriched from blood (not recorded which). The TCR was taken from a woman between 50 and 59 years old who had recovered from COVID-19. The CDR3 spells CASSYRSYQAEAFF. CDR3 DNA sequence: TGTGCCAGCAGTTACCGTTCTTATCAAGCGGAAGCTTTCTTT.